The clone carrying this TCR beta chain was seen a few times. Its antigen remains unknown. These data come from a study of cytomegalovirus exposure and HLA in healthy donors. Overall study results and limits: It was reportedly the case that the classifier diagnosed cytomegalovirus status with high specificity and sensitivity. Analyzed later, most CMV-associated TCR beta chains appeared HLA-restricted.

The PCR made use of 60 Vbeta and 13 Jbeta primers. Assay: immunoSEQ multiplex PCR; the TCRdb copy retains only in-frame clones and omits some. The table records about 130,000 clones, 70% to 85% of them present only once. V was cut by 4 bases and J by 2 bases, with 6 bases left in between. In germline, CDR1 is WSHSY, CDR2 SAAADI. The CDR3 loop spans 13 amino acids. This receptor was obtained from a woman aged 40 to 55 in good health and CMV-seropositive. The chain employs TRBV10-2 and TRBJ1-3; tentative D call: TRBD1 (6 bases). Specimen: PBMCs. This CDR3 reads CASSGQAGNTIYF. The CDR3 DNA sequence: TGCGCCAGCAGTGGACAGGCTGGAAACACCATATATTTT.